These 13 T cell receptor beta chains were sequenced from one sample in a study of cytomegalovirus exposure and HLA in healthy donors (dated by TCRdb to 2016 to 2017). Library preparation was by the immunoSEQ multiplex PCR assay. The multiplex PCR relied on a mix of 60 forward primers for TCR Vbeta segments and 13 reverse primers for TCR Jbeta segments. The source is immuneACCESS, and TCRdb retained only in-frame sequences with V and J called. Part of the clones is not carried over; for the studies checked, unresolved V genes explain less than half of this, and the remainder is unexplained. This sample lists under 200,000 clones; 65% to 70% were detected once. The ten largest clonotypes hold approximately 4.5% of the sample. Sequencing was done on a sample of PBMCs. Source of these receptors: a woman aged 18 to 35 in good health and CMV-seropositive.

Written as DNA, the CDR3 is TGTGCCAGCAGTTACTCGGCCAGTCACACTGAAGCTTTCTTT. This encodes CASSYSASHTEAFF. This chain connects TRBV6-6 to TRBJ1-1; D is unresolved. CDR1 is MNHNY and CDR2 is SVGAGI in the germline V gene (reference sequence). Trimming shortened V by 0 bases and J by 3 bases, and 8 bases separated the two germline ends. This CDR3 contains 14 residues.

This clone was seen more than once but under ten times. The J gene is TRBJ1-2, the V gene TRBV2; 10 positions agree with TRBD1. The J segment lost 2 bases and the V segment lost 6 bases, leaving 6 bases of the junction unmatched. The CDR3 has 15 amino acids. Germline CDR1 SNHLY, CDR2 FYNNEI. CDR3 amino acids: CASSRQGARNYGYTF. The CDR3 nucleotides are TGTGCCAGCAGCAGACAGGGGGCGAGGAACTATGGCTACACCTTC.

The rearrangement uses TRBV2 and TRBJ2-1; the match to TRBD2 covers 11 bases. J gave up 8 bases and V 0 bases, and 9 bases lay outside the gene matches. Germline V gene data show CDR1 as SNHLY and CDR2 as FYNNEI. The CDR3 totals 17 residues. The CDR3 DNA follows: TGTGCCAGCAGTGAAGCGCTTATAGCGGGGGGGCTTGATGAGCAGTTCTTC. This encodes CASSEALIAGGLDEQFF.

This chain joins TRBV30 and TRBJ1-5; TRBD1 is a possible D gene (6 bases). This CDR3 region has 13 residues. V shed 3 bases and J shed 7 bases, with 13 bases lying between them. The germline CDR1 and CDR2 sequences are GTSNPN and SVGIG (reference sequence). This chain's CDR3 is CAWSDQGGQPQHF. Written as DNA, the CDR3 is TGTGCCTGGAGCGACCAAGGGGGACAGCCCCAGCATTTT.

This chain's CDR3 is CASSQGQGRVICQPQHF. The DNA for the CDR3 is TGTGCCAGCAGCCAAGGACAGGGGAGAGTCATATGCCAGCCCCAGCATTTT. The V gene is TRBV14, the J gene TRBJ1-5, with 8 positions matching TRBD1. Trimming cost V 1 base and J 7 bases; bases outside gene matches: 12. The CDR3 has 17 amino acids. Per germline, CDR1 SGHDN and CDR2 FVKESK.

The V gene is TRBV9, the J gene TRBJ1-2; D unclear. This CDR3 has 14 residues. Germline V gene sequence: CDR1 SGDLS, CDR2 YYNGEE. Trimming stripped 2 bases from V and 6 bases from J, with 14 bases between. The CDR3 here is CASSVSQFLDGYTF. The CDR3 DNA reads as TGTGCCAGCAGCGTTTCACAGTTCTTAGATGGCTACACCTTC.

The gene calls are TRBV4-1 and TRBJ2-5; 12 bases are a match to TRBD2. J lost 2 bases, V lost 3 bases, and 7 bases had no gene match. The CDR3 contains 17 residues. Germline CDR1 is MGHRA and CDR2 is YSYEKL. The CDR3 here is CASSQEGLAGRQETQYF. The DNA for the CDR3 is TGCGCCAGCAGCCAGGAAGGACTAGCGGGGCGTCAAGAGACCCAGTACTTC.

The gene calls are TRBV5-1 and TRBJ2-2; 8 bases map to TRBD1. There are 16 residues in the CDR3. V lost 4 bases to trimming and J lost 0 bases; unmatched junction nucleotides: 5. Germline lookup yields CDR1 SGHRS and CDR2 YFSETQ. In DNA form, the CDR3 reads TGCGCCAGCAGCAGAGGACAGGGTTCGAACACCGGGGAGCTGTTTTTT. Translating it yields CASSRGQGSNTGELFF.

This chain's CDR3 is CASSSRRGSEWETQYF. Here the CDR3 DNA reads TGTGCCAGCAGTTCCAGGCGCGGGTCCGAATGGGAGACCCAGTACTTC. The chain recombines TRBV28 with TRBJ2-5; D possibly corresponds to TRBD2 (5 bases). The CDR3 length is 16 residues. V lost 4 bases and J 5 bases, leaving 20 bases between the germline ends. Germline lookup yields CDR1 MDHEN and CDR2 SYDVKM.

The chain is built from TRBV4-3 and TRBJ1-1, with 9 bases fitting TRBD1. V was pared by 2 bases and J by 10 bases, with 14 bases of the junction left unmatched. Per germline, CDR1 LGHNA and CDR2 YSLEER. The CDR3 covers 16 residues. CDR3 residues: CASSQSPGQGSVGAFF. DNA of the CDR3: TGCGCCAGCAGCCAATCACCGGGACAGGGTTCGGTTGGAGCTTTCTTT.

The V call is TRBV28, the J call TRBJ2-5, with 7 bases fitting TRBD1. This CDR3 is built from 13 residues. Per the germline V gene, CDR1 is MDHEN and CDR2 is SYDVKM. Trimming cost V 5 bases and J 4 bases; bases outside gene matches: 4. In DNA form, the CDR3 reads TGTGCCAGCAGTAGAAGACAGGGAGAGACCCAGTACTTC. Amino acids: CASSRRQGETQYF. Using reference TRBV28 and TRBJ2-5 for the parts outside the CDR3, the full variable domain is DVKVTQSSRYLVKRTGEKVFLECVQDMDHENMFWYRQDPGLGLRLIYFSYDVKMKEKGDIPEGYSVSREKKERFSLILESASTNQTSMYLCASSRRQGETQYFGPGTRLLVL.

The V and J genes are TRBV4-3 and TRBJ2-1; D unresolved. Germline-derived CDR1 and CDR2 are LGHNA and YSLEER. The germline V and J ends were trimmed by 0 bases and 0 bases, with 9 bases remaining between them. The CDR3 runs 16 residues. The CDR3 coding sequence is TGCGCCAGCAGCCAAGACACTGAGAGCTCCTACAATGAGCAGTTCTTC. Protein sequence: CASSQDTESSYNEQFF.

CDR3 in amino acids: CASSVYDSSNYGYTF. The CDR3 DNA follows: TGTGCCAGCAGCGTTTACGACTCATCTAACTATGGCTACACCTTC. The chain links TRBV9 to TRBJ1-2; D gene uncertain. Looked up from germline, CDR1 is SGDLS and CDR2 is YYNGEE. This CDR3 spans 15 amino acids. V shed 2 bases and J shed 0 bases, with 11 bases lying between them.